The 27 T cell receptor beta chains given below trace back to one sample, sequenced in a study of cytomegalovirus exposure and HLA in healthy donors. 60 Vbeta and 13 Jbeta primers were used in PCR. TCRdb keeps only in-frame clones here, not all; method: immunoSEQ multiplex PCR. This table has about 110,000 clones, approximately 80% appearing once. Input material: PBMCs. The receptors here all came from a middle-aged man in good health and CMV-seronegative.

The chain links TRBV19 to TRBJ1-2; D remains ambiguous. The CDR3 runs to 15 residues. V lost 4 bases and J lost 4, with 16 bases in between. The germline V gene has CDR1 LNHDA and CDR2 SQIVND (reference sequence). CDR3 residues: CASSRSAGRTYGYTF. The CDR3 nucleotides read TGTGCCAGTAGTAGGTCGGCGGGGAGAACCTATGGCTACACCTTC.

This chain links TRBV5-1 with TRBJ2-3; 7 bases are a match to TRBD2. V lost 0 bases and J lost 2; bases outside the gene matches: 3. In germline, CDR1 is SGHRS, CDR2 YFSETQ. The CDR3 covers 15 residues. The DNA for the CDR3 is TGCGCCAGCAGCTTGGTGGGGGGGAACACAGATACGCAGTATTTT. This codes for CASSLVGGNTDTQYF.

The rearrangement uses TRBV2 and TRBJ1-6, with a possible D match to TRBD1 (6 bases). The CDR3 is 13 residues long. V gave up 10 bases and J gave up 10 bases, with 17 bases separating them. Germline CDR1 reads SNHLY; CDR2 reads FYNNEI. The CDR3 region is CATTQGYSSPLHF. The CDR3 DNA reads TGTGCCACCACACAGGGCTATTCCTCACCCCTCCACTTT.

The chain carries TRBV11-2 and TRBJ1-2; 8 nucleotides align to TRBD1. This CDR3 has 16 residues. V was clipped by 5 bases and J by 6 bases; unmatched bases: 14. Per the germline V gene, CDR1 is SGHAT and CDR2 is FQNNGV. Here the CDR3 reads CASSPTGTGLSNGYTF. The CDR3 DNA sequence: TGTGCCAGCAGCCCAACAGGGACAGGACTGAGCAATGGCTACACCTTC.

The chain employs TRBV5-1 and TRBJ1-5; D unclear. Trimming removed 4 bases from V and 3 bases from J, with 14 bases in between. The CDR3 runs 15 residues. CDR1 is SGHRS and CDR2 is YFSETQ in the germline V gene. The CDR3 nucleotides are TGCGCCAGCAGCCCGGACGGAGGATTCAATCAGCCCCAGCATTTT. This translates into CASSPDGGFNQPQHF.

The chain has TRBV6-6 and TRBJ2-5; D is possibly TRBD2 (7 bases). The CDR3 loop spans 14 amino acids. In germline, CDR1 is MNHNY, CDR2 SVGAGI (reference sequence). V was pared by 2 bases and J by 5 bases, with 12 bases between. CDR3 sequence (DNA): TGTGCCAGCAGTTACCGCGGGGGCTGGGAGACCCAGTACTTC. This gives the protein CASSYRGGWETQYF.

This clone appeared once. The chain couples TRBV25-1 to TRBJ1-6, with D hard to call. V dropped 3 bases and J dropped 5 bases, with 8 bases sitting between them. The CDR3 is made up of 14 amino acids. Germline CDR1 MGHDK, CDR2 SYGVNS. Written as DNA, the CDR3 is TGTGCCAGCAGTGATGTGTACAATAATTCACCCCTCCACTTT. Its protein product is CASSDVYNNSPLHF.

This clone was seen a few times. The CDR3: CASSAQGDQPQHF. The DNA of the CDR3 is TGTGCCAGTAGTGCACAGGGAGATCAGCCCCAGCATTTT. This sequence joins TRBV19 and TRBJ1-5; tentative D call: TRBD1 (6 bases). V was pared by 5 bases and J by 5 bases, with 10 bases between. The CDR3 has 13 residues. In germline, CDR1 is LNHDA, CDR2 SQIVND (reference sequence).

The rearrangement uses TRBV19 and TRBJ1-1; TRBD1 agrees at 7 bases. V shed 5 bases, J shed 13 bases, and the junction held 16 bases outside the gene matches. The V gene's germline CDR1 is LNHDA and CDR2 SQIVND (reference sequence). The CDR3 runs 14 residues. The CDR3 nucleotides are TGTGCCAGTAGTCTTGACAGGGAGACAGCGAAGCTTTTCTTT. This gives the protein CASSLDRETAKLFF.

V and J are TRBV7-3 and TRBJ1-1; D may be TRBD1 (5 bases). The CDR3 spans 17 residues. Germline lookup yields CDR1 SGHTA and CDR2 FQGTGA. V lost 1 base to trimming and J lost 0 bases, with 15 bases between them. The CDR3 reads CASSLMGAGHMNTEAFF. The CDR3 coding sequence is TGTGCCAGCAGCTTAATGGGTGCTGGACACATGAACACTGAAGCTTTCTTT.

The chain carries TRBV4-1 and TRBJ1-5; 8 nucleotides match TRBD1. The CDR3 length is 15 residues. CDR1 is MGHRA, CDR2 YSYEKL, per germline. Trimming removed 4 bases from V and 2 bases from J; junction bases left unmatched: 4. The CDR3 nucleotides read TGCGCCAGCAGCCGCGCACAGGGGGGCAATCAGCCCCAGCATTTT. Protein product: CASSRAQGGNQPQHF.

The chain couples TRBV19 to TRBJ2-7; D ambiguous. The V end was cut by 1 base, the J end by 3 bases, with 10 bases between. Germline V CDR1 and CDR2: LNHDA, SQIVND (reference sequence). The CDR3 is 14 residues long. The CDR3 loop is CASSIGPGNYEQYF. In nucleotides, the CDR3 is TGTGCCAGTAGTATAGGCCCAGGAAACTACGAGCAGTACTTC.

CDR3: CASSYYRLRNEQFF. The CDR3 DNA reads as TGTGCCAGCAGTTACTACAGGTTGAGGAATGAGCAGTTCTTC. V gene TRBV6-5 combines with J gene TRBJ2-1; the D gene is possibly TRBD1 (5 bases). V was pared by 1 base and J by 7 bases, with 11 bases between. The germline gives CDR1 MNHEY, CDR2 SVGAGI. CDR3 length equals 14 residues.

J is TRBJ2-6 and V is TRBV5-1, with TRBD2 as a possible D gene (5 bases). From germline, CDR1 is SGHRS and CDR2 YFSETQ. The V end lost 6 bases, the J end lost 4 bases, and 8 bases lay between the germline ends. The CDR3 is made up of 13 amino acids. Here the CDR3 reads CASTGLGANVLTF. For the CDR3, the DNA is TGCGCCAGCACGGGGTTAGGGGCCAACGTCCTGACTTTC.

This clone was seen a single time. The chain links TRBV5-1 to TRBJ1-5; D is uncertain. The CDR3 runs to 13 residues. Germline V gene data show CDR1 as SGHRS and CDR2 as YFSETQ. With 4 bases removed from V and 7 bases from J, the gap between germline ends came to 12 bases. CDR3 in amino acids: CASSPYPSQPQHF. CDR3 in DNA: TGCGCCAGCAGCCCGTACCCTAGCCAGCCCCAGCATTTT.

The DNA of the CDR3 is TGTGCCAGCAGCCAAGATCTTGATCAGCCCCAGCATTTT. This sequence encodes CASSQDLDQPQHF. The V gene is TRBV14, the J gene TRBJ1-5; D remains ambiguous. This CDR3 has 13 residues. Germline V gene data show CDR1 as SGHDN and CDR2 as FVKESK. Trimming stripped 0 bases from V and 5 bases from J, with 5 bases between. Variable domain in full (rest from reference TRBV14 and TRBJ1-5): EAGVTQFPSHSVIEKGQTVTLRCDPISGHDNLYWYRRVMGKEIKFLLHFVKESKQDESGMPNNRFLAERTGGTYSTLKVQPAELEDSGVYFCASSQDLDQPQHFGDGTRLSIL.

The chain recombines TRBV6-5 with TRBJ1-2; TRBD1 matches at 7 bases. CDR1 is MNHEY and CDR2 is SVGAGI in the germline V gene. The junction had 5 bases not matched to a gene; V was cut back by 5 bases and J by 5 bases. CDR3 length equals 13 residues. This CDR3 is CASSLDRDYGYTF. The DNA for the CDR3 is TGTGCCAGCAGTCTCGACAGGGATTATGGCTACACCTTC.

V and J are TRBV5-1 and TRBJ2-2, with TRBD2 matching over 10 bases. The CDR3 consists of 17 residues. V lost 1 base, J lost 3 bases, and 6 bases stayed unmatched. Germline-derived CDR1 and CDR2 are SGHRS and YFSETQ. The CDR3 is CASSLSSGGGYTGELFF. In DNA form, the CDR3 reads TGCGCCAGCAGCTTGTCCAGCGGGGGGGGCTACACCGGGGAGCTGTTTTTT.

The rearrangement links TRBV5-5 to TRBJ1-1, with D tentatively TRBD1 (6 bases). Trimming pared 3 bases from V and 0 bases from J, leaving 9 bases between. Germline CDR1 is SGHKS and CDR2 is YYEKEE (reference sequence). The CDR3 length is 14 residues. The CDR3 bases are TGTGCCAGCAGCTCCAGGGGTGTGAACACTGAAGCTTTCTTT. Its translation is CASSSRGVNTEAFF.

This clone was seen more than once but under ten times. The chain is built from TRBV14 and TRBJ1-4; no firm D call. Trimming shortened V by 5 bases and J by 8 bases, and 12 bases separated the two germline ends. The V gene's germline CDR1 is SGHDN and CDR2 FVKESK. The CDR3 length is 13 residues. In DNA, the CDR3 is TGTGCCAGCAGCGTAAGAGCTTGGGAAAAACTGTTTTTT. Residues: CASSVRAWEKLFF.

The genes are TRBV27 and TRBJ1-1; tentative D call: TRBD1 (5 bases). The CDR3 sequence is 15 residues long. The V gene lost 3 bases and the J gene lost 1 base, with 12 bases spanning the gap. Germline-derived CDR1 and CDR2 are MNHEY and SMNVEV (reference sequence). The CDR3 nucleotides are TGTGCCAGCAGTTTTCTAGAAGACAGGAACACTGAAGCTTTCTTT. It encodes CASSFLEDRNTEAFF.

The chain combines TRBV4-1 with TRBJ1-4, with D possibly TRBD1 on 6 matching bases. V lost 4 bases and J 8 bases, leaving 17 bases between the germline ends. The CDR3 is 15 amino acids. Germline assignment: CDR1 MGHRA and CDR2 YSYEKL. Here the CDR3 reads CASSLDQGRVEKLFF. CDR3 bases: TGCGCCAGCAGCCTTGATCAGGGGCGAGTAGAAAAACTGTTTTTT.

J is TRBJ1-1 and V is TRBV7-8, with TRBD1 identical over 7 bases. The CDR3 spans 15 residues. Per the germline V gene, CDR1 is SGHVS and CDR2 is FQNEAQ. V lost 3 bases, J lost 5 bases, and 9 bases stayed unmatched. The CDR3 DNA sequence: TGTGCCAGCAGCTTCGACAGGGCATCGAAAACTGAAGCTTTCTTT. It translates to CASSFDRASKTEAFF.

J is TRBJ1-6 and V is TRBV7-8; TRBD1 matches at 9 bases. V gave up 6 bases and J gave up 9 bases; unmatched junction bases: 6. Germline CDR1 is SGHVS and CDR2 is FQNEAQ. The CDR3 length is 14 residues. The CDR3 DNA reads TGTGCCAGCAGGGCCGGGACAGGGTTTTCACCCCTCCACTTT. Protein product: CASRAGTGFSPLHF. The entire variable domain, with the rest obtained from reference TRBV7-8 and TRBJ1-6, is as follows: GAGVSQSPRYKVAKRGQDVALRCDPISGHVSLFWYQQALGQGPEFLTYFQNEAQLDKSGLPSDRFFAERPEGSVSTLKIQRTQQEDSAVYLCASRAGTGFSPLHFGNGTRLTVT.

V usage is TRBV27 and J usage is TRBJ2-2; D gene ambiguous. The CDR3 extends over 16 amino acids. Trimming took off 3 bases at V and 7 bases at J, with 18 bases between the two ends. The germline V gene has CDR1 MNHEY and CDR2 SMNVEV (reference sequence). The CDR3 DNA reads as TGTGCCAGCAGTTTTTGGCCCGAATCCTCAGGCGGGGAGCTGTTTTTT. Translation gives CASSFWPESSGGELFF.

A single count supports this clone. The chain joins TRBV7-9 to TRBJ2-7; possibly TRBD1 for D (6 bases). This CDR3 is built from 14 residues. Germline V gene lookup returns CDR1 SEHNR and CDR2 FQNEAQ (reference sequence). CDR3 residues: CSSSLTDSPYEQYV. In DNA, the CDR3 is TGTTCCAGCAGCTTGACGGACAGTCCCTACGAGCAGTACGTC.

The genes are TRBV11-2 and TRBJ1-6; D is ambiguous. V lost 3 bases, J lost 9 bases, and 12 bases lay in between. This CDR3 has 14 amino acids. Germline CDR1 SGHAT, CDR2 FQNNGV. This CDR3 is CASSFEYFGSPLHF. Written as DNA, the CDR3 is TGTGCCAGCAGCTTTGAATACTTTGGTTCACCCCTCCACTTT.